This paragraph reports one TCR beta chain. Its antigen remains unknown. The CDR3 totals 16 residues. V was trimmed by 0 bases and J by 4 bases, leaving 14 bases between them. Germline values: CDR1 LGHNA, CDR2 YSLEER. These data come from a study of cytomegalovirus exposure and HLA in healthy donors. At the level of the study: Of all 370 or so donors who were genotyped, roughly 81% belonged to the Caucasian-associated ancestry cluster. Findings and limits, study-wide: It was reported that the classifier diagnosed cytomegalovirus status with high specificity and sensitivity in both the original and validation cohorts. Productive status was seen about 87% or about 30% of the time for most TCR beta V segments in an earlier analysis.

A multiplex PCR was run with 60 Vbeta primers and 13 Jbeta primers. The protocol was immunoSEQ multiplex PCR, while the TCRdb copy is restricted to in-frame clones and leaves out a portion. The sample contains around 220,000 clones, roughly 84% of which appear only once. The J gene is TRBJ2-3, the V gene TRBV4-3; D unresolved. The sequence derives from a girl between 5 and 17 years old in good health and CMV-seronegative. Material: PBMCs. The CDR3 DNA reads TGCGCCAGCAGCCAAGAGTACAGTACTCCCGCAGATACGCAGTATTTT. This sequence encodes CASSQEYSTPADTQYF.